A single sample gave rise to the 21 T cell receptor beta chains below, sequenced in a study of blood T cell repertoires in COVID-19. The table came from immunoSEQ multiplex PCR; TCRdb's copy has only in-frame clones and leaves some out. The data contain about 130,000 clones, around 83% of them seen just once; the ten biggest clones take up roughly 15%. Sequenced material: peripheral blood. The receptor set was obtained from a woman in her fifties or sixties with acute or convalescent COVID-19.

The chain employs TRBV9 and TRBJ2-3, with 15 bases lining up with TRBD2. The CDR3 spans 16 residues. Germline lookup yields CDR1 SGDLS and CDR2 YYNGEE. Trimming removed 4 bases from V and 4 bases from J; junction bases left unmatched: 4. CDR3 nucleotide sequence: TGTGCCAGCAGCCCCCGGACTAGCGGGGGGGCAGATACGCAGTATTTT. Its translation: CASSPRTSGGADTQYF. Drawing the rest from reference TRBV9 and TRBJ2-3, the complete variable domain is DSGVTQTPKHLITATGQRVTLRCSPRSGDLSVYWYQQSLDQGLQFLIQYYNGEERAKGNILERFSAQQFPDLHSELNLSSLELGDSALYFCASSPRTSGGADTQYFGPGTRLTVL.

This clone was detected only a few times. CDR3 region: CASSYRVPSYEQYF. The CDR3 nucleotides read TGTGCCAGTAGTTACCGGGTTCCCTCCTACGAGCAGTACTTC. This rearrangement joins TRBV19 to TRBJ2-7; D not certain. The germline V and J ends were trimmed by 5 bases and 0 bases, with 11 bases remaining between them. CDR1 is LNHDA, CDR2 SQIVND, per germline (reference sequence). This CDR3 has 14 residues.

The chain is built from TRBV13 and TRBJ2-2; no definite D call. V dropped 2 bases and J dropped 1 base, with 17 bases sitting between them. CDR3 size: 18 residues. Germline V lookup: CDR1 PRHDT, CDR2 FYEKMQ (reference sequence). The CDR3 protein is CASSLSSRQNGNTGELFF. CDR3 coding DNA: TGTGCCAGCAGCTTATCCTCGAGGCAGAATGGGAACACCGGGGAGCTGTTTTTT.

The chain employs TRBV6-5 and TRBJ2-2, with TRBD1 matching over 7 bases. Germline trimming cut 6 bases from V and 4 bases from J; bases unmatched to any gene: 8. CDR1 and CDR2 from the germline V gene are MNHEY and SVGAGI. The CDR3 is 15 amino acids. CDR3 sequence reads: CASRAPTGATGELFF. In nucleotides, the CDR3 is TGTGCCAGCAGAGCCCCTACAGGGGCCACCGGGGAGCTGTTTTTT.

V and J are TRBV5-8 and TRBJ1-2, with 10 bases that match TRBD1. The germline gives CDR1 SGHTS, CDR2 YDEGEE. The CDR3 has 17 amino acids. The ends lost 4 bases at V and 4 bases at J; junction bases unmatched: 13. This chain's CDR3 is CASSLTGQGSSIYGYTF. The DNA of the CDR3 is TGTGCCAGCAGCCTTACGGGACAGGGGTCGTCAATCTATGGCTACACCTTC. The variable domain in full, with the rest retrieved from reference TRBV5-8 and TRBJ1-2, is EAGVTQSPTHLIKTRGQQATLRCSPISGHTSVYWYQQALGLGLQFLLWYDEGEERNRGNFPPRFSGRQFPNYSSELNVNALELEDSALYLCASSLTGQGSSIYGYTFGSGTRLTVV.

This clone was recorded only once. The chain uses TRBV9 and TRBJ2-7, with D maybe TRBD1 (5 bases). The CDR3 spans 16 residues. The germline gives CDR1 SGDLS, CDR2 YYNGEE. V was pared by 3 bases and J by 3 bases, with 19 bases between. The CDR3 bases are TGTGCCAGCAGCGCCTCGATAGGGGCCACTTTCTACGAGCAGTACTTC. Protein product: CASSASIGATFYEQYF.

Notes on this clone: This specimen includes other DNA sequences encoding the same CDR3. This sequence joins TRBV6-5 and TRBJ1-4; D might be TRBD1 (6 bases). Germline V gives CDR1 MNHEY, CDR2 SVGAGI. V was cut by 5 bases and J by 7 bases, with 14 bases left in between. The CDR3 is 14 residues long. CDR3 protein: CASSPTGMGEKLFF. As DNA, the CDR3 is TGTGCCAGCAGTCCCACAGGGATGGGTGAAAAACTGTTTTTT.

V gene TRBV27 combines with J gene TRBJ2-7; TRBD2 agrees at 11 bases. The V and J ends lost 6 bases and 3 bases, in that order; junction bases with no gene match: 7. The CDR3 loop spans 15 amino acids. Germline CDR1 reads MNHEY; CDR2 reads SMNVEV (reference sequence). For the CDR3, the DNA is TGTGCCAGCAGCCGGTATAGCGGGGGGGTCTACGAGCAGTACTTC. Translated: CASSRYSGGVYEQYF.

The genes are TRBV27 and TRBJ1-2; 9 nucleotides agree with TRBD1. This CDR3 comprises 13 residues. Trimming took 4 bases from V and 8 from J; bases not matched to a gene: 5. Germline loops: CDR1 MNHEY, CDR2 SMNVEV (reference sequence). The DNA for the CDR3 is TGTGCCAGCAGTTCACAGGGGGCGGGGGGCTACACCTTC. Its protein is CASSSQGAGGYTF.

This chain joins TRBV4-1 and TRBJ2-6, with D unclear. Trimming removed 6 bases at V and 0 bases at J, with 6 bases between. Germline CDR1 reads MGHRA; CDR2 reads YSYEKL. The CDR3 contains 14 residues. CDR3 protein: CASRESSGANVLTF. The CDR3 bases are TGCGCCAGCAGAGAGAGCTCTGGGGCCAACGTCCTGACTTTC.

The gene calls are TRBV29-1 and TRBJ1-4; D is uncertain. Germline assignment: CDR1 SQVTM and CDR2 ANQGSEA. V lost 5 bases and J lost 8, with 12 bases in between. The CDR3 has 12 residues. CDR3 loop: CSVTETYEKLFF. Written as DNA, the CDR3 is TGCAGCGTTACCGAGACATACGAAAAACTGTTTTTT.

The V call is TRBV7-2, the J call TRBJ1-3, with a weak D call TRBD1 (6 bases). The CDR3 loop spans 15 amino acids. The germline gives CDR1 SGHTA, CDR2 FQGNSA. Trimming stripped 6 bases from V and 1 base from J, with 13 bases between. CDR3 sequence reads: CASSPQGTSGNTIYF. In nucleotides, the CDR3 is TGTGCCAGCAGTCCCCAGGGGACGTCTGGAAACACCATATATTTT.

The CDR3 protein is CASKNSQRTDTQYF. In DNA, the CDR3 is TGTGCCAGCAAGAACAGCCAAAGAACAGATACGCAGTATTTT. The chain joins TRBV5-4 to TRBJ2-3; D gene ambiguous. The length of the CDR3 is 14 residues. Trimming stripped 6 bases from V and 3 bases from J, with 14 bases between. In germline, CDR1 is SGHNT, CDR2 YYREEE (reference sequence).

V and J are TRBV23-1 and TRBJ1-1; the match to TRBD1 covers 7 bases. TRBV23-1 is an ORF, with its function uncertain. V trimming: 8 bases; J trimming: 1 base; junction bases outside the gene matches: 10. The CDR3 length is 15 residues. The CDR3 region has the DNA TGCGCCAGCCACCTGAGGACAGGACAGAACACTGAAGCTTTCTTT. Encoded protein: CASHLRTGQNTEAFF.

The V gene is TRBV2, the J gene TRBJ1-1; no reliable D call. The germline gives CDR1 SNHLY, CDR2 FYNNEI. The length of the CDR3 is 10 residues. Trimming stripped 6 bases from V and 7 bases from J, with 6 bases between. The CDR3 nucleotides are TGTGCCAGCAGACAGCTTGAAGCTTTCTTT. Translation gives CASRQLEAFF. Full variable domain (rest looked up from reference TRBV2 and TRBJ1-1): EPEVTQTPSHQVTQMGQEVILRCVPISNHLYFYWYRQILGQKVEFLVSFYNNEISEKSEIFDDQFSVERPDGSNFTLKIRSTKLEDSAMYFCASRQLEAFFGQGTRLTVV.

V usage is TRBV10-3 and J usage is TRBJ1-5; D gene unclear. The CDR3 runs 14 residues. V gave up 10 bases and J gave up 2 bases, with 15 bases separating them. Germline CDR1 and CDR2: ENHRY and SYGVKD. CDR3 DNA sequence: TGTGCCACTTCGGCCCCGGGAGGCAATCAGCCCCAGCATTTT. Translating it yields CATSAPGGNQPQHF.

This clone was recorded once. CDR3 coding DNA: TGCGCCAGCAGTGGATGGGGGCTTTCTGGGGCCAACGTCCTGACTTTC. Protein product: CASSGWGLSGANVLTF. The rearrangement joins TRBV10-2 to TRBJ2-6; a weak D match, TRBD1 (6 bases). The CDR3 is 16 residues long. Between the trimmed V and J ends, which lost 4 bases and 1 base, there was a span of 11 bases. The germline gives CDR1 WSHSY, CDR2 SAAADI.

The genes are TRBV6-5 and TRBJ1-2; D may be TRBD1 (5 bases). The CDR3 contains 15 residues. V gave up 0 bases and J gave up 2 bases, with 10 bases separating them. Looked up from germline, CDR1 is MNHEY and CDR2 is SVGAGI. CDR3 loop: CASSYSQGTNYGYTF. CDR3 DNA: TGTGCCAGCAGTTACTCTCAGGGAACAAACTATGGCTACACCTTC.

The chain joins TRBV28 to TRBJ1-6; TRBD1 aligns across 10 bases. The J segment lost 10 bases and the V segment lost 6 bases, leaving 12 bases of the junction unmatched. This CDR3 is built from 16 residues. Germline loops: CDR1 MDHEN, CDR2 SYDVKM. The CDR3 region is CASRLTRTGGRSPLHF. The CDR3 DNA reads as TGTGCCAGCAGACTAACCCGGACAGGGGGGAGGTCACCCCTCCACTTT.

This rearrangement joins TRBV19 to TRBJ1-3, with 8 bases lining up with TRBD1. The CDR3 loop spans 20 amino acids. CDR1 is LNHDA, CDR2 SQIVND, per germline (reference sequence). V was pared by 5 bases and J by 2 bases, with 20 bases of the junction left unmatched. CDR3 in DNA: TGTGCCAGTAGTCCCCCTAGGGGCTCCGGGACAGGCGGGACTGGAAACACCATATATTTT. Translating it yields CASSPPRGSGTGGTGNTIYF.

CDR3 sequence (DNA): TGTGCAAGTCGCCCGACAGGGGCCGGAAACACCATATATTTT. Its translation: CASRPTGAGNTIYF. The chain is built from TRBV12-2 and TRBJ1-3; TRBD1, the D gene given by the table, was not confirmed from the DNA. TRBV12-2 is marked as a pseudogene. The CDR3 loop spans 14 amino acids.